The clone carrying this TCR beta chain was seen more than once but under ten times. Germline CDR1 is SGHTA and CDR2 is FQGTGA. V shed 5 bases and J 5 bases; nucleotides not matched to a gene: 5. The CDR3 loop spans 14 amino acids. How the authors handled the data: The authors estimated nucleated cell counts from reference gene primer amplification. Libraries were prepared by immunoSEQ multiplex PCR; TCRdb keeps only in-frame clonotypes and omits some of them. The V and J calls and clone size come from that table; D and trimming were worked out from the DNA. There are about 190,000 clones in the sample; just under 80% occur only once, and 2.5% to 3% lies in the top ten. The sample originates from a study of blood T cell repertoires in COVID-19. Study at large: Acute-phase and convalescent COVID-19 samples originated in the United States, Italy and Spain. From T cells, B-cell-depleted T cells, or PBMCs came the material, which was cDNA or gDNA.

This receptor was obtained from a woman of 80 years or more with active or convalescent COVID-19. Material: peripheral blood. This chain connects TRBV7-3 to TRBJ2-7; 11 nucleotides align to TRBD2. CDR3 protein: CASSTGLAGDEQYF. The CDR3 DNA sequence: TGTGCCAGCAGCACTGGACTAGCGGGCGACGAGCAGTACTTC.